The rows below give T cell receptor beta chains drawn from one sample of a study of cytomegalovirus exposure and HLA in healthy donors. Produced via immunoSEQ multiplex PCR; TCRdb's table is partial and in-frame only. The sample includes approximately 150,000 clones, around two thirds of them seen just once. The sequenced material came from PBMCs. These receptors all come from a man in his fifties or sixties in good health and CMV-seronegative. Each CDR3 is given with its conserved first and last residue. A D gene is named only where the DNA matches it firmly. The size field is filled for only some rows; it gives once, few, many or a size class.

NA,TRBD1,TRBJ1-2,TRBV6-5,TGTGCCAGCAGTTACCAGACAGGGAAGTTAGTAAGCTACACCTTC,CASSYQTGKLVSYTF
few,TRBD2,TRBJ2-3,TRBV7-6,TGTGCCAGCAGCTTGGGGTTGGGCGGGGGGGCAGCAGATACGCAGTATTTT,CASSLGLGGGAADTQYF
few,NA,TRBJ2-7,TRBV5-6,TGTGCCAGCAGCTTGGGACTAGACTACGAGCAGTACTTC,CASSLGLDYEQYF
NA,NA,TRBJ2-1,TRBV18,TGTGCCAGCTCACCATCCCAGGGGAATGAGCAGTTCTTC,CASSPSQGNEQFF
NA,TRBD1,TRBJ1-1,TRBV5-1,TGCGCCAGCAGCTTACAGGGGGCACTGAACACTGAAGCTTTCTTT,CASSLQGALNTEAFF
NA,NA,TRBJ1-5,TRBV28,TGTGCCAGCAGTTTATTGGGAGGGGGAAGGAGCAATCAGCCCCAGCATTTT,CASSLLGGGRSNQPQHF
NA,TRBD2,TRBJ2-1,TRBV6-4,TGTGCCAGCAGTGTAGAGCGGGGTCATGAGCAGTTCTTC,CASSVERGHEQFF
NA,NA,TRBJ2-1,TRBV5-1,TGCGCCAGCAGCTCTGACTCATACAATGAGCAGTTCTTC,CASSSDSYNEQFF
NA,TRBD2,TRBJ2-1,TRBV5-1,TGCGCCAGCAGCCCGGGACTAGCGGGAAACAATGAGCAGTTCTTC,CASSPGLAGNNEQFF
NA,TRBD1,TRBJ2-3,TRBV5-4,TGTGCCAGCAGCTACAGGGGTACCACAGATACGCAGTATTTT,CASSYRGTTDTQYF
once,TRBD1,TRBJ2-7,TRBV19,TGTGCCAGTAGTATCGGGACAGGGGTACCTTACGAGCAGTACTTC,CASSIGTGVPYEQYF
NA,NA,TRBJ1-1,TRBV15,TGTGCCACCAGCAGAGGATCCCAGGGGAACACTGAAGCTTTCTTT,CATSRGSQGNTEAFF
NA,NA,TRBJ1-2,TRBV28,TGTGCCAGCAGTTCCGAACAGGGCCCCCCCCGCTATGGCTACACCTTC,CASSSEQGPPRYGYTF
NA,TRBD2,TRBJ2-1,TRBV5-1,TGCGCCAGCAGCCTTCGACTAGCGCCCTCCTACAATGAGCAGTTCTTC,CASSLRLAPSYNEQFF
NA,NA,TRBJ2-3,TRBV4-2,TGTGCCAGCAGCCAAAAGGGGACAAGTGAAGATACGCAGTATTTT,CASSQKGTSEDTQYF
NA,NA,TRBJ2-7,TRBV5-6,TGTGCCAGCAGCTTGGCCAGGTTCTACTACGAGCAGTACTTC,CASSLARFYYEQYF
NA,NA,TRBJ2-1,TRBV7-8,TGTGCCAGCAGCTTAGGTGAGAATGAGCAGTTCTTC,CASSLGENEQFF
few,NA,TRBJ1-3,TRBV15,TGTGCCACCAGCGCGCCGGCCTGGGGCCTTCCTTCTGGAAACACCATATATTTT,CATSAPAWGLPSGNTIYF
NA,TRBD1,TRBJ1-2,TRBV7-8,TGTGCCAGCAGCCAGACCCGGGACAGGATTTATGGCTACACCTTC,CASSQTRDRIYGYTF
NA,NA,TRBJ2-1,TRBV13,TGTGCCAGCAACCAAGGGGACGGAGGAGGGGGGGATGAGCAGTTCTTC,CASNQGDGGGGDEQFF
NA,NA,TRBJ1-2,TRBV7-8,TGTGCCAGCAGCCCTACCCGAGGCTCTTCTAACTATGGCTACACCTTC,CASSPTRGSSNYGYTF
once,NA,TRBJ1-2,TRBV7-9,TGTGCCAGCAGTTCCAGCTATGGCTACACCTTC,CASSSSYGYTF
NA,NA,TRBJ2-7,TRBV19,TGTGCCAGTAGTATGTCGCTGGGGAGCTCCTACGAGCAGTACTTC,CASSMSLGSSYEQYF
NA,TRBD2,TRBJ2-1,TRBV7-2,TGTGCCAGCAGCTCGGGACTAGCGGGGGGACGGAATGAGCAGTTCTTC,CASSSGLAGGRNEQFF
NA,NA,TRBJ2-7,TRBV27,TGTGCCAGCAGTCTGACCCGCGGCTACGAGCAGTACTTC,CASSLTRGYEQYF
NA,NA,TRBJ1-4,TRBV18,TGTGCCAGCTCATCCGGACAGATTGGGCTTAATGAAAAACTGTTTTTT,CASSSGQIGLNEKLFF
NA,NA,TRBJ1-6,TRBV7-8,TGTGCCAGCAGCTTAGGGGGTGGAGGTTCACCCCTCCACTTT,CASSLGGGGSPLHF